This TCR beta chain was captured by sequencing in a study of control samples from healthy donors and cancer patients. Germline CDR1 reads KGHSH; CDR2 reads LQKENI. Losses at the gene ends were 3 bases for V and 4 bases for J; bases not matched to a gene: 4. This CDR3 has 14 amino acids. Some clones are missing from TCRdb's copy, which holds only in-frame ones; the method was immunoSEQ multiplex PCR. Seen here are approximately 17,000 clones, 70% to 90% observed once, and the top ten hold 25% to 40%. This TCR was recovered from a man in his fifties or sixties with head and neck cancer. The sample comprised PBMCs. V and J are TRBV18 and TRBJ1-2; 8 bases line up with TRBD1. In DNA form, the CDR3 reads TGTGCCAGCTCACCTGGACAGGGCGGCTATGGCTACACCTTC. Translating gives CASSPGQGGYGYTF.